The T cell receptor beta chain described here comes from a study of regulatory T cells in long-lasting Graves disease. CDR3 regions were amplified by Arm-PCR using iRepertoire HTBI primers to build TCR beta libraries. In the source study's methods: Among the samples, some 68 TRBV and 13 to 15 TRBJ segments were identified. MiXCR, applied by TCRdb to the multiplex PCR reads, yields one record per CDR3 protein. TCRdb's processing, not the authors' own work, is the source of the V and J calls. The sample contains about 350,000 distinct CDR3 sequences, about 17% of which appear only once. Regarding time point: newly diagnosed GD, antithyroid drugs for less than 3 months. After RNA was extracted from PBMCs, the TCR library was made from it. There are many counts of this clonotype. Its antigen is unidentified. Study-level points and caveats: Persistent Graves' patients showed reduced TCR diversity versus newly diagnosed patients.

In germline, CDR1 is SGHNT, CDR2 YYREEE (reference sequence). This CDR3 has 14 residues. Trimming took 4 bases from V and 4 from J, leaving 11 bases between them. The same data also went into a second study, on T cells in Graves' hyperthyroidism and ophthalmopathy. This second study says: Using the HTBI primer set, a first-round RT-PCR was run on the TCR CDR3. Clonotypes that were expanded in thyroid above 0.001 mostly appeared in blood too.

The sequence derives from a woman under 30 with Graves disease. This sample comprised peripheral blood mononuclear cells (PBMCs), obtained at new diagnosis, from a patient treated with antithyroid drugs. The rearrangement links TRBV5-4 to TRBJ1-4, with D unclear. This CDR3 reads CASSVGMNNEKLFF. Here the CDR3 DNA reads TGTGCCAGCAGCGTGGGAATGAATAATGAAAAACTGTTTTTT.